Shown below are 11 T cell receptor beta chains from a single sample sequenced in a study of cytomegalovirus exposure and HLA in healthy donors. PCR amplification relied on 60 Vbeta primers (plus 13 Jbeta primers). Assay: immunoSEQ multiplex PCR; the TCRdb copy retains only in-frame clones and omits some. The sample records some 140,000 clones, 76% being singletons. Sequenced sample: PBMCs. The receptor source for this set is a man aged 35 to 55 in good health and CMV-seronegative.

The chain employs TRBV18 and TRBJ1-2; D is uncertain. Germline-derived CDR1 and CDR2 are KGHSH and LQKENI. CDR3 length: 14 residues. V gave up 0 bases and J gave up 2 bases, with 7 bases separating them. Written as DNA, the CDR3 is TGTGCCAGCTCACCACCCGGCGGGAACTATGGCTACACCTTC. Encoded protein: CASSPPGGNYGYTF.

The rearrangement links TRBV18 to TRBJ1-1; tentatively, D is TRBD1 (6 bases). The CDR3 is made up of 14 amino acids. Germline V lookup: CDR1 KGHSH, CDR2 LQKENI. V lost 6 bases and J 2 bases, leaving 13 bases between the germline ends. The CDR3 loop is CASSTGSGNTEAFF. DNA for the CDR3: TGTGCCAGCTCTACAGGGTCTGGCAACACTGAAGCTTTCTTT.

The chain couples TRBV11-3 to TRBJ2-7; 8 bases are shared with TRBD1. The CDR3 loop spans 15 amino acids. Germline CDR1 and CDR2: SGHNT and YENEEA. Trimming removed 1 base from V and 3 bases from J; junction bases left unmatched: 5. CDR3 bases: TGTGCCAGCAGCTTAGGAGCAGGGGGCGTCTACGAGCAGTACTTC. This gives the protein CASSLGAGGVYEQYF.

The rearrangement joins TRBV7-3 to TRBJ2-5, with 7 bases identical to TRBD2. This CDR3 comprises 14 residues. V lost 5 bases, J lost 0 bases, and 3 bases stayed unmatched. Germline V gene sequence: CDR1 SGHTA, CDR2 FQGTGA. CDR3 sequence (DNA): TGTGCCAGCAGCCCCGGGGGGTACCAAGAGACCCAGTACTTC. Translating it yields CASSPGGYQETQYF. Together with reference TRBV7-3 and TRBJ2-5, the CDR3 gives the full variable domain: GAGVSQTPSNKVTEKGKYVELRCDPISGHTALYWYRQSLGQGPEFLIYFQGTGAADDSGLPNDRFFAVRPEGSVSTLKIQRTERGDSAVYLCASSPGGYQETQYFGPGTRLLVL.

This clone has a single count. The gene calls are TRBV28 and TRBJ2-3; a possible D gene is TRBD1 (5 bases). Trimming cost V 3 bases and J 5 bases, with 15 bases left between them. CDR1 is MDHEN and CDR2 is SYDVKM in the germline V gene. The CDR3 sequence is 15 residues long. Here the CDR3 reads CASSFGRNQGDTQYF. The CDR3 DNA reads TGTGCCAGCAGTTTTGGACGGAACCAGGGAGATACGCAGTATTTT.

V and J are TRBV19 and TRBJ2-7, with a tentative D call TRBD1 (5 bases). Germline V CDR1 and CDR2: LNHDA, SQIVND (reference sequence). Trimming removed 7 bases at V and 2 bases at J, with 15 bases between. This CDR3 has 14 amino acids. CDR3 in amino acids: CASNHQGSPYEQYF. CDR3 nucleotides: TGTGCCAGTAACCACCAGGGATCCCCCTACGAGCAGTACTTC.

The chain recombines TRBV6-6 with TRBJ2-7, with TRBD1 matching over 8 bases. This CDR3 contains 14 residues. The germline V gene has CDR1 MNHNY and CDR2 SVGAGI (reference sequence). V lost 6 bases and J lost 2; bases outside the gene matches: 6. CDR3 sequence reads: CASRLGQDAYEQYF. The DNA for the CDR3 is TGTGCCAGCAGACTGGGACAGGACGCCTACGAGCAGTACTTC.

The chain joins TRBV27 to TRBJ2-1, with D perhaps matching TRBD2 (5 bases). Germline V gives CDR1 MNHEY, CDR2 SMNVEV (reference sequence). CDR3 length equals 14 residues. V was trimmed by 6 bases and J by 2 bases, leaving 11 bases between them. This chain's CDR3 is CASSYRGTYNEQFF. The CDR3 bases are TGTGCCAGCAGCTATCGGGGAACCTACAATGAGCAGTTCTTC.

This chain connects TRBV6-5 to TRBJ2-6; D may be TRBD1 (5 bases). V shed 4 bases and J shed 4 bases, with 11 bases lying between them. CDR3 size: 15 residues. Germline-derived CDR1 and CDR2 are MNHEY and SVGAGI. This CDR3 reads CASSFSTAGANVLTF. The CDR3 bases are TGTGCCAGCAGTTTCTCGACAGCAGGGGCCAACGTCCTGACTTTC.

This rearrangement joins TRBV7-9 to TRBJ2-5; D possibly corresponds to TRBD2 (7 bases). Germline lookup yields CDR1 SEHNR and CDR2 FQNEAQ (reference sequence). The CDR3 has 13 amino acids. The V and J ends lost 7 bases and 5 bases respectively, with 14 bases between them. CDR3 in amino acids: CASILGGAETQYF. The CDR3 DNA follows: TGTGCCAGCATCTTGGGGGGGGCGGAGACCCAGTACTTC.

V usage is TRBV28 and J usage is TRBJ1-1, with D unresolved. The CDR3 is 16 amino acids. Germline V gene lookup returns CDR1 MDHEN and CDR2 SYDVKM. V gave up 0 bases and J gave up 0 bases, with 11 bases separating them. CDR3 sequence (DNA): TGTGCCAGCAGTTTATGGGGAGGATCAATGAACACTGAAGCTTTCTTT. Protein sequence: CASSLWGGSMNTEAFF.